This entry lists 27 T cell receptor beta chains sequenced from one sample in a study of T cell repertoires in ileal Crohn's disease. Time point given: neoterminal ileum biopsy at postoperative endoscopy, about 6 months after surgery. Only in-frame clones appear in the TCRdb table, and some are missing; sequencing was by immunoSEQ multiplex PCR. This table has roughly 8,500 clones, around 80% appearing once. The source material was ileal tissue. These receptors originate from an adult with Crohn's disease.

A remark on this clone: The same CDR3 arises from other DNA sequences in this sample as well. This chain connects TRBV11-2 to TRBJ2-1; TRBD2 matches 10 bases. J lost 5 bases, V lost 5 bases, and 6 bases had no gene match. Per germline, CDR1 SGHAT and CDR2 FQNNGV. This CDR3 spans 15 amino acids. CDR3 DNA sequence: TGTGCCAGCAGCCCTCCCCTAGCGGGGGACAATGAGCAGTTCTTC. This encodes CASSPPLAGDNEQFF.

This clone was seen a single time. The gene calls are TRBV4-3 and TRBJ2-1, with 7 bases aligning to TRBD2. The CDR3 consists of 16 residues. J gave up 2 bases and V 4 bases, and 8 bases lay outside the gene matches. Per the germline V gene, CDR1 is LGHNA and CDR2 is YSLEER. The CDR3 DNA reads TGCGCCAGCAGCCGGACAAGCGGGGAACCCTACAATGAGCAGTTCTTC. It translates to CASSRTSGEPYNEQFF.

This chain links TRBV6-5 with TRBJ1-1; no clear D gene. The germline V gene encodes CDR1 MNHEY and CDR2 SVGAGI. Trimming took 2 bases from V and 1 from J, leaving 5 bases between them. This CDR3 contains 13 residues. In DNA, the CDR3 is TGTGCCAGCAGTTACGGCGGGAACACTGAAGCTTTCTTT. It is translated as CASSYGGNTEAFF.

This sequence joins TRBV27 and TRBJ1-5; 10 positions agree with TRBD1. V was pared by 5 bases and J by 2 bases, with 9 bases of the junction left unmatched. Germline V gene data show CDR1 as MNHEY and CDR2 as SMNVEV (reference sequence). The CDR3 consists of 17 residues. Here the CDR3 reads CASSQGSTGGRNQPQHF. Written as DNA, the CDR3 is TGTGCCAGCAGTCAGGGTTCGACAGGGGGCCGCAATCAGCCCCAGCATTTT.

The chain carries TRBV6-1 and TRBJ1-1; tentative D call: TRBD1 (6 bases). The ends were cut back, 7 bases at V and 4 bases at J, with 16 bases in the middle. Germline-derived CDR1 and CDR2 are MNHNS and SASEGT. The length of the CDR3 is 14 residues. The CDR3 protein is CASTRLQGSTEAFF. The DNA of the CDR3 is TGTGCCAGCACCAGATTACAGGGTTCCACTGAAGCTTTCTTT.

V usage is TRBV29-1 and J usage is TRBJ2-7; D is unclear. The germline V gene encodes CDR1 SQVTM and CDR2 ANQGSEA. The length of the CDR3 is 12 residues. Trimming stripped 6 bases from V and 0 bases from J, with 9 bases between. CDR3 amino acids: CSVSESSYEQYF. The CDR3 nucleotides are TGCAGCGTGAGCGAGAGCTCCTACGAGCAGTACTTC.

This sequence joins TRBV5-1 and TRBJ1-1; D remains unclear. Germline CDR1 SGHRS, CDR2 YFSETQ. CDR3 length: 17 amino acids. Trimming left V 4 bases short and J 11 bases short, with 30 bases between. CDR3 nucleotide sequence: TGCGCCAGCAGCCTCGCGCCTCATGGGAGAGTAAAGGACTCGGCTTTCTTT. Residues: CASSLAPHGRVKDSAFF.

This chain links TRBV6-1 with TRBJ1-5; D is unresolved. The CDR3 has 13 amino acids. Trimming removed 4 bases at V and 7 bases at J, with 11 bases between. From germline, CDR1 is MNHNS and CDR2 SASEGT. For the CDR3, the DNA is TGTGCCAGCAGTGTGGGTCGGGAACAGCCCCAGCATTTT. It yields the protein CASSVGREQPQHF.

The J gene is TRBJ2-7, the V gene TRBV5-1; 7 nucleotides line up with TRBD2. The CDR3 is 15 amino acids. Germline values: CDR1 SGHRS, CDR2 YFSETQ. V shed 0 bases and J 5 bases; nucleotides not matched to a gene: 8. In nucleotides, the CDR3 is TGCGCCAGCAGCTTGGTCTCCAGCGGGGTTAACGAGCAGTACTTC. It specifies CASSLVSSGVNEQYF. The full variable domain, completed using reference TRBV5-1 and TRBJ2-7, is KAGVTQTPRYLIKTRGQQVTLSCSPISGHRSVSWYQQTPGQGLQFLFEYFSETQRNKGNFPGRFSGRQFSNSRSEMNVSTLELGDSALYLCASSLVSSGVNEQYFGPGTRLTVT.

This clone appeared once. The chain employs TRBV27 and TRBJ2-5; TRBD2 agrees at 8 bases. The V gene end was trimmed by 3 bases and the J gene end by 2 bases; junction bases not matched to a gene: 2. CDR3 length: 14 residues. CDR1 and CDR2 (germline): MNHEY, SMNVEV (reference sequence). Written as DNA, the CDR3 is TGTGCCAGCAGTTTGTCGGGGGGGCAAGAGACCCAGTACTTC. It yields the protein CASSLSGGQETQYF.

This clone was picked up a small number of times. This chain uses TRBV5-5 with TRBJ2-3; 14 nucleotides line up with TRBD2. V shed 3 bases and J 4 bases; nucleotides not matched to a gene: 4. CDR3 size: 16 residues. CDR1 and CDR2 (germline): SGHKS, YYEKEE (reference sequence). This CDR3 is CASSSGLAGGSDTQYF. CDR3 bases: TGTGCCAGCAGCTCCGGACTAGCGGGGGGTTCAGATACGCAGTATTTT.

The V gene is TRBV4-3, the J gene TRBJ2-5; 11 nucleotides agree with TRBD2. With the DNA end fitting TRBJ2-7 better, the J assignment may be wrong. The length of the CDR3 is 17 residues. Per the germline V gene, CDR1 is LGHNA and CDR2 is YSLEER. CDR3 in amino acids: CASSQYSSGGLSYEQYF. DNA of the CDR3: TGCGCCAGCAGCCAATACTCTAGCGGGGGGCTCTCCTACGAGCAGTACTTC.

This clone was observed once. CDR3 DNA sequence: TGTGCCAGCAGCTTCCGCCCACGGGGGGCCGGTAACTATGGCTACACCTTC. It is translated as CASSFRPRGAGNYGYTF. The gene calls are TRBV7-2 and TRBJ1-2; D might be TRBD1 (6 bases). V lost 3 bases and J lost 1, with 18 bases in between. The CDR3 runs to 17 residues. Germline V gene data show CDR1 as SGHTA and CDR2 as FQGNSA.

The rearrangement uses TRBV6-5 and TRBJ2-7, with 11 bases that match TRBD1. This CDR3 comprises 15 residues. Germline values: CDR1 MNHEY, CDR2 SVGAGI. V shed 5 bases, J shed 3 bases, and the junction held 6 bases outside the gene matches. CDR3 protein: CASSRTGTGGYEQYF. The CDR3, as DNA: TGTGCCAGCAGTAGGACCGGGACAGGGGGCTACGAGCAGTACTTC.

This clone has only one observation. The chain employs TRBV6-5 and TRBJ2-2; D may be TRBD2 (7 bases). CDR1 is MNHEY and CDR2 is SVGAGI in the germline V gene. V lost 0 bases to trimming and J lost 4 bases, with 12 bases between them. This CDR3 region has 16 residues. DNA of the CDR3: TGTGCCAGCAGTTACTCGGGGGGGCGCCTCACCGGGGAGCTGTTTTTT. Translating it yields CASSYSGGRLTGELFF.

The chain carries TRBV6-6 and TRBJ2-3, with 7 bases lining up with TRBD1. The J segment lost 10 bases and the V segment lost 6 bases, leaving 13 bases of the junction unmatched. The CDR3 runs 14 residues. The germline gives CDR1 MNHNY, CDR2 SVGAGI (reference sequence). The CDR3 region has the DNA TGTGCCAGCAGCCGAACAGGGGCCCAGACGGCGCAGTATTTT. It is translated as CASSRTGAQTAQYF.

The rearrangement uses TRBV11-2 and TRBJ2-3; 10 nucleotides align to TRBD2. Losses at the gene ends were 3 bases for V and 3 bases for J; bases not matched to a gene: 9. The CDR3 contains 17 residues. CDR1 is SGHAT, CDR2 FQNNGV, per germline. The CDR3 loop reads CASSLDSGGAQTDTQYF. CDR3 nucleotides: TGTGCCAGCAGCTTGGACAGCGGGGGGGCCCAAACAGATACGCAGTATTTT. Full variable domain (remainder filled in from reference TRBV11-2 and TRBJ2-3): EAGVAQSPRYKIIEKRQSVAFWCNPISGHATLYWYQQILGQGPKLLIQFQNNGVVDDSQLPKDRFSAERLKGVDSTLKIQPAKLEDSAVYLCASSLDSGGAQTDTQYFGPGTRLTVL.

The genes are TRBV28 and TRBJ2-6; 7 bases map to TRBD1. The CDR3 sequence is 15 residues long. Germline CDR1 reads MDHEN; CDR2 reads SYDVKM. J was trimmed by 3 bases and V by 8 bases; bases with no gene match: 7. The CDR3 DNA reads TGTGCCAGCCAGAGAGGGGGCGGTGGGGCCAACGTCCTGACTTTC. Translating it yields CASQRGGGGANVLTF.

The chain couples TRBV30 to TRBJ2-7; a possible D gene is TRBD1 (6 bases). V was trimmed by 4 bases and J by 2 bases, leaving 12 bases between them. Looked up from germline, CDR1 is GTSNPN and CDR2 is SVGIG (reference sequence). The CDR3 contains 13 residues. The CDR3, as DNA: TGTGCCTGGACCTTACAGGGAGCCTACGAGCAGTACTTC. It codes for CAWTLQGAYEQYF.

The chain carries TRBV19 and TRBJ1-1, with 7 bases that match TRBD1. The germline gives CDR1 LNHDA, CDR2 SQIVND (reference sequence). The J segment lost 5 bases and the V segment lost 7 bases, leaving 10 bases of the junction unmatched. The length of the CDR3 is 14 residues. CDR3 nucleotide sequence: TGTGCCAGTATCGAGACAGGGACGAGAACTGAAGCTTTCTTT. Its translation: CASIETGTRTEAFF.

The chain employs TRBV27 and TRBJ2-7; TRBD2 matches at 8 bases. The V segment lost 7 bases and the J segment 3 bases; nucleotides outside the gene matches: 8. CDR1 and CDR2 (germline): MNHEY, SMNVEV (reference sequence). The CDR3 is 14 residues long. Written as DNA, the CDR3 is TGTGCCAGCACTTCGGGGGGGGGCAGCTACGAGCAGTACTTC. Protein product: CASTSGGGSYEQYF.

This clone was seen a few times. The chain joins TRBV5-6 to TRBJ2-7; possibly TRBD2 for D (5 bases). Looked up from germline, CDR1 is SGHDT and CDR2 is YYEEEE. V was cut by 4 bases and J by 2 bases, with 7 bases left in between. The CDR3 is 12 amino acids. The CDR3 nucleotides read TGTGCCAGCAGCGGGAGAGCCTACGAGCAGTACTTC. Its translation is CASSGRAYEQYF.

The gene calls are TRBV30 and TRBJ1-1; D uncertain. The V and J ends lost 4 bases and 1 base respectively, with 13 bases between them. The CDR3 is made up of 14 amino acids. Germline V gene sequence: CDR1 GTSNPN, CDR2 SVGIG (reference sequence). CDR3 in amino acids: CAWIVAPRNTEAFF. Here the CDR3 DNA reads TGTGCCTGGATTGTAGCGCCCCGGAACACTGAAGCTTTCTTT.

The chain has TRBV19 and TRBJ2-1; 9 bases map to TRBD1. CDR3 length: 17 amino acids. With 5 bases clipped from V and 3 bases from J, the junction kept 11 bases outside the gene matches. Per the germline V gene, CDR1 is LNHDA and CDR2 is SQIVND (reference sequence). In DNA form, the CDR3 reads TGTGCCAGTAGTGCCCTAACTCCGGGACAGGGCTACAATGAGCAGTTCTTC. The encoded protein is CASSALTPGQGYNEQFF.

CDR3 residues: CASSPPTGLYGYTF. The CDR3, as DNA: TGTGCCAGCAGCCCCCCGACAGGTCTCTATGGCTACACCTTC. This chain links TRBV7-9 with TRBJ1-2; D is possibly TRBD1 (6 bases). In germline, CDR1 is SEHNR, CDR2 FQNEAQ (reference sequence). V lost 5 bases and J 4 bases, leaving 14 bases between the germline ends. This CDR3 spans 14 amino acids.

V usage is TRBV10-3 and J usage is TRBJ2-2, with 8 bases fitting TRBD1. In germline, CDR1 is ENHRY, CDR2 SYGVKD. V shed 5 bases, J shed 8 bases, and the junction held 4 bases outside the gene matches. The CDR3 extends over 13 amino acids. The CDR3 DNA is TGTGCCATCAGTACCGGACAGGGTGGGGAGCTGTTTTTT. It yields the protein CAISTGQGGELFF.

The CDR3 here is CASSPQQGNEQYF. CDR3 in DNA: TGTGCCAGCTCACCCCAACAGGGAAACGAGCAGTACTTC. The chain carries TRBV18 and TRBJ2-7, with D possibly matching TRBD1 (6 bases). The CDR3 sequence is 13 residues long. Germline V gene data show CDR1 as KGHSH and CDR2 as LQKENI. V was clipped by 3 bases and J by 5 bases, with 11 bases between them.